This is a list of T cell receptor beta chains from one sample in a study of CD8 T cells in Susac syndrome. TCRdb itself ran the immunoSEQ multiplex PCR reads through MiXCR, one entry per CDR3 protein. The table shows roughly 200,000 distinct CDR3 sequences, with 91% occurring only once. Sequencing was carried out using CD4+ T cells from PBMCs. The receptors stem from a human donor with Susac syndrome. CDR3s include the opening cysteine and the closing phenylalanine or tryptophan. The D gene is left open where the match is weak. Rows give clone size only sometimes, using once, few, many, or a class for an expanded clone.

.	TRBV5-4	TRBJ2-1	.	TGTGCCAGCAGCTTGGTTGCGGGTATCTACAATGAGCAGTTCTTC	CASSLVAGIYNEQFF
.	TRBV20-1	TRBJ2-1	.	TGCAGTGCTAGAGAAGCGGAACGCTCCTACAATGAGCAGTTCTTC	CSAREAERSYNEQFF
TRBD1	TRBV27	TRBJ2-7	.	TGTGCCAGCAGATACCACACAGGGGGCGAGCAGTACTTC	CASRYHTGGEQYF
TRBD2	TRBV6-5	TRBJ2-2	once	TGTGCCAGCAGTAGCGGGGGGGAGAACACCGGGGAGCTGTTTTTT	CASSSGGENTGELFF
TRBD2	TRBV20-1	TRBJ2-3	.	TGCAGTGCTCCGATAGCGGGGTCCACAGATACGCAGTATTTT	CSAPIAGSTDTQYF
.	TRBV5-1	TRBJ2-3	once	TGCGCCAGCAGAAGTACTAGCACAGATACGCAGTATTTT	CASRSTSTDTQYF
.	TRBV27	TRBJ2-7	.	TGTGCCAGCAGTCCACGTTTGACCATGCCAATCTACGAGCAGTACTTC	CASSPRLTMPIYEQYF
.	TRBV19	TRBJ2-1	.	TGTGCCACCACCACAGAGTCAGGGAGGCAGTTCTTC	CATTTESGRQFF
TRBD1	TRBV29-1	TRBJ1-1	.	TGCAGCGTTGTGACAGGGGTGAACACTGAAGCTTTCTTT	CSVVTGVNTEAFF
TRBD2	TRBV20-1	TRBJ2-7	.	TGCAGTGCTAGGCGGGAGTACGAGCAGTACTTC	CSARREYEQYF
TRBD1	TRBV3-1	TRBJ1-2	.	TGTGCCAGCAGCCAAGAAACAAGAGACAGGGGGCGTAGTGGCTACACCTTC	CASSQETRDRGRSGYTF
.	TRBV29-1	TRBJ2-7	.	TGCAGCGCGGGTGAACTTATCTACGAGCAGTACTTC	CSAGELIYEQYF
.	TRBV7-9	TRBJ1-1	.	TGTGCCAGCAGCCATATCGAGGGGGGAAATCGTAACACTGAAGCTTTCTTT	CASSHIEGGNRNTEAFF
TRBD2	TRBV2	TRBJ2-5	.	TGTGCCAGCAGTGGGACGGCTAGCGGGGCCCAAGAGACCCAGTACTTC	CASSGTASGAQETQYF
TRBD1	TRBV30	TRBJ2-7	.	TGTGCCTGCTCCCGGGACAGCTACGAGCAGTACTTC	CACSRDSYEQYF
.	TRBV20-1	TRBJ2-2	.	TGCAGTGCTCAGCTTGAGGGGCCAAACACCGGGGAGCTGTTTTTT	CSAQLEGPNTGELFF
.	TRBV15	TRBJ1-5	.	TGTGCCACCAGCAGAGGGATGCAGCCCCAGCATTTT	CATSRGMQPQHF
.	TRBV5-1	TRBJ1-3	.	TGCGCCAGCAGCTTTCCTTCGGCCTCTGGAAACACCATATATTTT	CASSFPSASGNTIYF
.	TRBV7-8	TRBJ1-2	.	TGTGCCAGCAGCCGCGTTAAGTGGGATGGCTACACCTTC	CASSRVKWDGYTF
TRBD2	TRBV5-1	TRBJ2-2	.	TGCGCCAGCAGCTATAGCGGGAGGTCCTCGGAAGGGGAGCTGTTTTTT	CASSYSGRSSEGELFF
.	TRBV21-1	TRBJ1-6	.	TGTGCCAGCAGCAGGTTTATTGGCAGCCTGGATCCCCTCCACTTT	CASSRFIGSLDPLHF
TRBD1	TRBV28	TRBJ2-7	.	TGTGCCATCAGACAGGGGGTCTACGAGCAGTACTTC	CAIRQGVYEQYF
.	TRBV19	TRBJ2-3	few	TGTGCCAGTAGCGTGAGTAGCGTACAGTATTTT	CASSVSSVQYF
TRBD1	TRBV28	TRBJ1-1	.	TGTGCCAGCAGTTGGTCAGGGGGAGGGAACACTGAAGCTTTCTTT	CASSWSGGGNTEAFF
TRBD1	TRBV5-1	TRBJ2-7	once	TGCGCCAGCAGGAAACAGGGGAGCGAGCAGTACTTC	CASRKQGSEQYF
.	TRBV6-1	TRBJ1-2	.	TGTGCCAGCAGTGAATGGCCAGGCGATGGCTACACCTTC	CASSEWPGDGYTF
TRBD1	TRBV19	TRBJ1-1	.	TGTGCCAGTAGTTCCCCACGGACAGGAGGAACTGAAGCTTTCTTT	CASSSPRTGGTEAFF
.	TRBV3-1	TRBJ2-3	few	TGTGCCAGCAGCCAAGACACAGATACGCAGTATTTT	CASSQDTDTQYF
.	TRBV2	TRBJ2-7	few	TGTGCCAGCAGTGAAGTCCACGAGCAGTACTTC	CASSEVHEQYF
.	TRBV28	TRBJ1-4	.	TGTGCCAGCAGTTTATGGAGGGCAGAAAAACTGTTTTTT	CASSLWRAEKLFF
.	TRBV5-4	TRBJ2-1	.	TGTGCCAGCAAGGAGAGCGCCTACAATGAGCAGTTCTTC	CASKESAYNEQFF
.	TRBV20-1	TRBJ1-1	.	TGCAGTGCTGGCGAATACAGGGTTGGGTGGACTGAAGCTTTCTTT	CSAGEYRVGWTEAFF
.	TRBV9	TRBJ1-1	.	TGTGCCAGCAGCGGCGAGACGGAGCTTGGGGCTTTCTTT	CASSGETELGAFF
.	TRBV20-1	TRBJ2-5	.	TGCAGTGCTAGAGATCTAGTACAGGGCAATCAAGAGACCCAGTACTTC	CSARDLVQGNQETQYF
.	TRBV11-1	TRBJ2-7	.	TGTGCCAGCAGCATTAGCTCCTACGAGCAGTACTTC	CASSISSYEQYF